The 7 T cell receptor beta chains below all came from one sample that was sequenced in a study of T-cell reconstitution after alpha-beta-depleted transplantation in children. The authors prepared the TCRbeta library with unique molecular identifiers. TCRdb re-derived calls from the PCR reads in MiXCR, one entry per CDR3 protein. The sample has roughly 790,000 distinct CDR3 sequences, around 15% seen once. The sample here was PBMCs, mostly from graft donor cells, taken 360 days after TCRalphabeta/CD19-depleted stem cell transplant. Receptors originate from a male patient younger than 18 who had a stem cell transplant for acute lymphoblastic leukemia, so the T cells may come from the graft donor.

This clonotype has only a few counts. The chain carries TRBV7-8 and TRBJ2-5; possibly TRBD2 for D (7 bases). The CDR3 has 15 amino acids. The germline V and J ends were trimmed by 3 bases and 4 bases, with 15 bases remaining between them. Germline V gene lookup returns CDR1 SGHVS and CDR2 FQNEAQ. DNA of the CDR3: TGTGCCAGCAGCTTCAGGGTCGGGGGGCCAGAGACCCAGTACTTC. It translates to CASSFRVGGPETQYF. Filled out from reference TRBV7-8 and TRBJ2-5, the complete variable domain reads GAGVSQSPRYKVAKRGQDVALRCDPISGHVSLFWYQQALGQGPEFLTYFQNEAQLDKSGLPSDRFFAERPEGSVSTLKIQRTQQEDSAVYLCASSFRVGGPETQYFGPGTRLLVL.

This clonotype was seen only a few times. The rearrangement joins TRBV6-5 to TRBJ1-2, with D hard to call. The CDR3 loop spans 14 amino acids. Germline CDR1 MNHEY, CDR2 SVGAGI. Trimming cost V 2 bases and J 0 bases, with 7 bases left between them. CDR3 nucleotide sequence: TGTGCCAGCAGTTACGAGCCTACTAACTATGGCTACACCTTC. It yields the protein CASSYEPTNYGYTF.

The chain recombines TRBV12-3 or TRBV12-4 with TRBJ2-3, with 7 nucleotides matching TRBD2. J lost 13 bases, V lost 9 bases, and 13 bases had no gene match. The CDR3 is 12 residues long. The CDR3: CASRGELHLEYF. The CDR3 DNA follows: TGTGCCAGTCGGGGGGAGTTACATTTGGAGTATTTT.

The chain recombines TRBV15 with TRBJ1-1, with D possibly TRBD1 on 6 matching bases. V gave up 6 bases and J gave up 7 bases, with 9 bases separating them. The germline V gene encodes CDR1 LNHNV and CDR2 YYDKDF (reference sequence). The CDR3 loop spans 11 amino acids. CDR3: CATRGQLEAFF. CDR3 in DNA: TGTGCCACCAGAGGACAGCTTGAAGCTTTCTTT.

The chain uses TRBV5-1 and TRBJ2-7; the D gene is possibly TRBD1 (6 bases). CDR1 SGHRS and CDR2 YFSETQ come from the germline V gene. The CDR3 is 15 amino acids. V was cut by 4 bases and J by 5 bases, with 19 bases left in between. The CDR3 coding sequence is TGCGCCAGCAGCGCGCCCGGAACAGGGATTAACGAGCAGTACTTC. This encodes CASSAPGTGINEQYF.

Only a few counts were recorded for this clonotype. This sequence joins TRBV12-3 or TRBV12-4 and TRBJ1-6; D gene unclear. V lost 9 bases, J lost 7 bases, and 10 bases lay in between. The CDR3 has 12 residues. CDR3 nucleotide sequence: TGTGCCAGGGAGGGAGGCAATTCACCCCTCCACTTT. This gives the protein CAREGGNSPLHF.

The CDR3 is CSVSRGGSSYNEQFF. The CDR3 DNA reads TGCAGCGTCTCGCGGGGCGGGAGCTCCTACAATGAGCAGTTCTTC. V usage is TRBV29-1 and J usage is TRBJ2-1, with 7 bases matching TRBD2. V shed 6 bases and J 0 bases; nucleotides not matched to a gene: 8. CDR1 and CDR2 from the germline V gene are SQVTM and ANQGSEA. The CDR3 has 15 amino acids.